Listed below are T cell receptor beta chains from one sample, sequenced in a study of T cell repertoires in cytomegalovirus infection. MiXCR, run by TCRdb on the reads, gives a single entry per CDR3 protein. The sample lists approximately 500,000 distinct CDR3 sequences; about 11% were seen once. Sequencing input: PBMCs. Source of these receptors: a human donor in good health (CMV status not recorded). Some clones in this sample may be carry-over from other donors' samples. The CDR3 runs from the conserved cysteine through the conserved F or W.

v_call: TRBV10-3; j_call: TRBJ1-2; cdr3_aa: CAILKSGTGMPPLYGYTF
v_call: TRBV6-2/TRBV6-3; j_call: TRBJ2-7; cdr3_aa: CASRYAGTTYEQYF
v_call: TRBV19; j_call: TRBJ2-1; cdr3_aa: CASTPRAVYNEQFF
v_call: TRBV4-2; j_call: TRBJ2-5; cdr3_aa: CASSRARSGETQYF
v_call: TRBV29-1; j_call: TRBJ2-5; cdr3_aa: CSARDSFLVTQYF
v_call: TRBV20-1; j_call: TRBJ2-5; cdr3_aa: CSEEGLAGASETQYF
v_call: TRBV28; j_call: TRBJ1-1; cdr3_aa: CASSLTDGLNTEAFF
v_call: TRBV20-1; j_call: TRBJ2-1; cdr3_aa: CSARVGGRDNEQFF
v_call: TRBV5-1; j_call: TRBJ2-3; cdr3_aa: CASSRDRDTDTQYF
v_call: TRBV29-1; j_call: TRBJ2-2; cdr3_aa: CSVGGSGRAITGELFF
v_call: TRBV5-4; j_call: TRBJ2-2; cdr3_aa: CASSWGTSVRNWELFF
v_call: TRBV4-1; j_call: TRBJ1-1; cdr3_aa: CASTQEGGPEAFF
v_call: TRBV6-5; j_call: TRBJ2-7; cdr3_aa: CASSRGTAYEQYF
v_call: TRBV11-1; j_call: TRBJ1-2; cdr3_aa: CASSGGNYGYTF
v_call: TRBV2; j_call: TRBJ2-2; cdr3_aa: CASSDREGTGELFF
v_call: TRBV25-1; j_call: TRBJ2-5; cdr3_aa: CASSVLQETQYF
v_call: TRBV6-4; j_call: TRBJ2-1; cdr3_aa: CASSGESGSEQFF
v_call: TRBV7-2; j_call: TRBJ2-1; cdr3_aa: CASSLGGQVLSSYNEQFF
v_call: TRBV7-9; j_call: TRBJ1-1; cdr3_aa: CASRQTGMNTEAFF
v_call: TRBV12-3/TRBV12-4; j_call: TRBJ1-2; cdr3_aa: CASSLRGDSSYGYTF
v_call: TRBV28; j_call: TRBJ2-3; cdr3_aa: CASSSPNEIMSDTQYF
v_call: TRBV18; j_call: TRBJ1-5; cdr3_aa: CASSPTGQGAGNQPQHF
v_call: TRBV20-1; j_call: TRBJ1-2; cdr3_aa: CSASSGYTF
v_call: TRBV4-1; j_call: TRBJ2-2; cdr3_aa: CASSQERFRAGDTGELFF
v_call: TRBV3-1; j_call: TRBJ2-3; cdr3_aa: CASSQDKRGEVDTQYF
v_call: TRBV29-1; j_call: TRBJ2-5; cdr3_aa: CSVERRGRETQYF
v_call: TRBV11-3; j_call: TRBJ1-5; cdr3_aa: CASNPRQNGDQPQHF
v_call: TRBV5-6; j_call: TRBJ1-1; cdr3_aa: CASSPGPQVAEAFF
v_call: TRBV5-1; j_call: TRBJ2-1; cdr3_aa: CASSFPGYEQFF
v_call: TRBV12-3/TRBV12-4; j_call: TRBJ1-2; cdr3_aa: CASSDTDYGYTF
v_call: TRBV7-2; j_call: TRBJ2-1; cdr3_aa: CASSPPRLAGDRNEQFF
v_call: TRBV18; j_call: TRBJ2-5; cdr3_aa: CASSPPGQPFGTQYF
v_call: TRBV25-1; j_call: TRBJ1-2; cdr3_aa: CASSDERNYGYTF
v_call: TRBV11-2; j_call: TRBJ2-7; cdr3_aa: CASSPVGGTGDEQYF
v_call: TRBV28; j_call: TRBJ2-1; cdr3_aa: CASRAGGVNEQFF
v_call: TRBV7-8; j_call: TRBJ1-3; cdr3_aa: CASSSRAEGNTIYF
v_call: TRBV20-1; j_call: TRBJ1-2; cdr3_aa: CSARQIQNGYTF
v_call: TRBV2; j_call: TRBJ2-1; cdr3_aa: CASNLLAGGNEQFF
v_call: TRBV11-2; j_call: TRBJ2-7; cdr3_aa: CASSSNQGAVRLGQYF
v_call: TRBV5-1; j_call: TRBJ1-2; cdr3_aa: CASSNGQAYGYTF
v_call: TRBV6-1; j_call: TRBJ2-7; cdr3_aa: CASSRAGTGNPYEQYF
v_call: TRBV2; j_call: TRBJ2-1; cdr3_aa: CASALRQGYEQFF
v_call: TRBV28; j_call: TRBJ2-7; cdr3_aa: CASSPPRVGPYEQYF
v_call: TRBV5-4; j_call: TRBJ1-3; cdr3_aa: CASSLEASTISGNTIYF
v_call: TRBV20-1; j_call: TRBJ2-5; cdr3_aa: CSASRSGRKEETQYF
v_call: TRBV5-6; j_call: TRBJ1-2; cdr3_aa: CASSFVRAPYGYTF